This TCR beta chain comes out of a study of T cell responses to AZD1222 COVID-19 vaccine. Points from the study as a whole: Spike regions recognized by vaccine-associated CD4 TCRs spanned the protein, led by 160-218 and 743-854. Epitopes outside B.1.351 and B.1.1.7 mutated regions reportedly drew nearly half of spike TCRs.

Germline CDR1 is KGHSY and CDR2 is FQNENV. The CDR3 covers 17 residues. V gave up 5 bases and J gave up 4 bases; unmatched junction bases: 15. The protocol was immunoSEQ multiplex PCR, while the TCRdb copy is restricted to in-frame clones and leaves out a portion. Of tens of thousands of clones listed, 87% are singletons. A note on this clone: Its matching antigen is unknown.

V usage is TRBV16 and J usage is TRBJ2-5; 8 nucleotides align to TRBD2. The sequence was obtained from an adult in good health. The specimen comprised peripheral blood, sampled on day 0 of AZD1222 vaccination. This CDR3 is CASSAPSRGGSPETQYF. In DNA form, the CDR3 reads TGTGCCAGCAGCGCACCTTCCCGCGGGGGGAGCCCAGAGACCCAGTACTTC.